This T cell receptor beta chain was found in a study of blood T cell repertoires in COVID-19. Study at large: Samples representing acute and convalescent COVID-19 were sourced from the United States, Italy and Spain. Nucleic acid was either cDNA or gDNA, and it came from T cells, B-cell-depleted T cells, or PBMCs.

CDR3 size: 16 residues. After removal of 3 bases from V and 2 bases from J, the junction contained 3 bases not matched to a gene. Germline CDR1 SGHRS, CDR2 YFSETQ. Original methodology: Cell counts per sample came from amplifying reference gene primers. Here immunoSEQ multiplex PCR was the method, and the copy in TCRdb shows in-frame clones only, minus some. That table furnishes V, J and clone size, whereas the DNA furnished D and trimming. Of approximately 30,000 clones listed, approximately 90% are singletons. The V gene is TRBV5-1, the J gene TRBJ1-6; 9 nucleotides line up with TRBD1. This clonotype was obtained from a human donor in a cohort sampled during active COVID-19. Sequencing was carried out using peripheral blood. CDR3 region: CASSSGTGTYNSPLHF. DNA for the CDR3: TGCGCCAGCAGCTCGGGGACAGGGACCTATAATTCACCCCTCCACTTT.